This T cell receptor (beta chain) derives from a study of regulatory T cells in long-lasting Graves disease. General study findings and limits: New patients shared approximately 970 public clonotypes, and persistent patients shared more, with 2,500 to 3,000. Under persistent disease, TRBV28, TRBJ1-2 and TRBJ2-5 were used preferentially. Results may be inaccurate due to the small sample size.

V dropped 6 bases and J dropped 5 bases, with 14 bases sitting between them. Germline CDR1 SNHLY, CDR2 FYNNEI. The CDR3 contains 14 residues. Both iRepertoire HTBI primers and Arm-PCR of CDR3 regions were used to build the TCR beta libraries. In the original workflow: Sample data revealed approximately 56 TRBV and over eleven TRBJ segments. Each CDR3 protein is one row after TCRdb ran MiXCR on the multiplex PCR reads. These V and J calls derive from TCRdb rather than the authors' analysis. The repertoire consists of more than 300,000 distinct CDR3 sequences, with approximately 25% occurring once and the leading ten covering about 27%. About this clonotype itself: The antigen is not known.

Time point meaning: persistent/refractory GD, antithyroid drugs over 5 years with positive TRAb. The authors made the TCR library using RNA they extracted from PBMCs. This chain links TRBV2 with TRBJ2-1; D unclear. The source is a woman aged 40 to 50 with Graves disease. Sequenced here: peripheral blood mononuclear cells (PBMCs), sampled when the disease was refractory, from a patient treated with antithyroid drugs. The CDR3 region is CASSFLTVNNEQFF. In DNA, the CDR3 is TGTGCCAGCAGCTTCCTGACTGTTAACAATGAGCAGTTCTTC.